This is a list of T cell receptor beta chains from one sample in a study of T cell responses to AZD1222 COVID-19 vaccine. Some clones are missing from TCRdb's copy, which holds only in-frame ones; the method was immunoSEQ multiplex PCR. Of about 59,000 clones listed, roughly 84% are singletons. This specimen was peripheral blood, taken on day 0 of AZD1222 vaccination. The source of these receptors is an adult in good health. Both conserved end residues are trimmed from each CDR3. The D gene is left open where the match is weak.

>TRBD1|TRBV5-1|TRBJ2-7
ASSLDRGRDEQY
>TRBD2|TRBV19|TRBJ2-2
ASSIDRGVGELF
>TRBD2|TRBV5-1|TRBJ2-3
ASLQGGGSTDTQY
>-|TRBV6-4|TRBJ1-1
ASSDSWGHREAF
>TRBD1|TRBV28|TRBJ1-2
ASSQMDRPHGYT
>TRBD1|TRBV11-3|TRBJ1-3
ASSSRQGASENTIY
>-|TRBV7-8|TRBJ1-1
ASSLAGGKEAF
>-|TRBV12-3/TRBV12-4|TRBJ2-7
ASSLYRYEQY
>TRBD1|TRBV7-2|TRBJ1-4
ASSYRQGNEKLF
>TRBD1|TRBV19|TRBJ2-7
ASSSRDRGYEQY
>-|TRBV18|TRBJ1-4
ASSRMRRQNEKLF
>-|TRBV15|TRBJ2-1
ATSGVQGPQF
>-|TRBV6-5|TRBJ1-5
ASTNPWAGNQPQH
>-|TRBV5-6|TRBJ1-6
ASRAVSYNSPLH
>TRBD2|TRBV11-3|TRBJ2-3
ASSQAGGFADTQY
>TRBD2|TRBV3-1/TRBV3-2|TRBJ2-3
ASSQDPGGGGSADTQY
>TRBD1|TRBV6-6|TRBJ2-7
ASSYSRDRRLYEQY
>-|TRBV1|TRBJ2-7
TSRGDSRYYEQY
>-|TRBV5-1|TRBJ2-5
ASRREQETQY
>-|TRBV7-6|TRBJ1-3
ASSPIVGTLGINTIY
>-|TRBV4-3|TRBJ1-4
ASSQGPANEKLF
>TRBD1|TRBV5-1|TRBJ1-2
ASSLGLGDRANGGYT
>TRBD2|TRBV11-3|TRBJ2-1
ASSLSPAGGMYNEQF
>-|TRBV9|TRBJ2-5
ASSPLAQETQY
>TRBD1|TRBV5-4|TRBJ1-3
ASSKPGQAISGNTIY
>-|TRBV5-1|TRBJ1-3
ASSLGTPGNTIY
>-|TRBV7-9|TRBJ2-3
ASSPTLTWQGGTDTQY
>TRBD1|TRBV4-2|TRBJ1-2
ASSPGTGGGYGYT
>-|TRBV15|TRBJ1-1
ATSRGMGGRTEAF
>-|TRBV6-5|TRBJ1-6
ASSSGKYNSPLH
>TRBD2|TRBV19|TRBJ2-7
ASSIGEAGAREQY
>-|TRBV5-1|TRBJ1-6
ASYGQDNSPLH
>TRBD1|TRBV29-1|TRBJ1-2
SVVARGTVYGYT
>-|TRBV2|TRBJ1-1
ASSQNTEAF
>-|TRBV6-4|TRBJ1-1
ASSDSGREGTEAF
>-|TRBV11-3|TRBJ2-3
ASSLGRSTDTQY
>TRBD1|TRBV6-6|TRBJ1-4
ASSYSTGGSEKLF
>-|TRBV24-1|TRBJ2-3
ATSDLTRGTSTDTQY
>-|TRBV6-1|TRBJ1-1
ASSATGMEGNTEAF
>-|TRBV6-5|TRBJ1-2
ASSPRSLQNYGYT
>-|TRBV7-9|TRBJ2-7
ASSFSGYEQY
>TRBD2|TRBV7-9|TRBJ2-1
ASSSWGGEYNEQF
>-|TRBV6-5|TRBJ1-2
ASSYAGTVYGYT
>-|TRBV29-1|TRBJ1-1
SVAQGWAMNTEAF
>-|TRBV5-6|TRBJ2-5
ASSLETQY
>-|TRBV27|TRBJ1-5
ASSPRDKNQPQH
>-|TRBV5-8|TRBJ1-2
ASSRGGLGWVNYGYT
>TRBD1|TRBV2|TRBJ1-5
AINRDSEDQPQH